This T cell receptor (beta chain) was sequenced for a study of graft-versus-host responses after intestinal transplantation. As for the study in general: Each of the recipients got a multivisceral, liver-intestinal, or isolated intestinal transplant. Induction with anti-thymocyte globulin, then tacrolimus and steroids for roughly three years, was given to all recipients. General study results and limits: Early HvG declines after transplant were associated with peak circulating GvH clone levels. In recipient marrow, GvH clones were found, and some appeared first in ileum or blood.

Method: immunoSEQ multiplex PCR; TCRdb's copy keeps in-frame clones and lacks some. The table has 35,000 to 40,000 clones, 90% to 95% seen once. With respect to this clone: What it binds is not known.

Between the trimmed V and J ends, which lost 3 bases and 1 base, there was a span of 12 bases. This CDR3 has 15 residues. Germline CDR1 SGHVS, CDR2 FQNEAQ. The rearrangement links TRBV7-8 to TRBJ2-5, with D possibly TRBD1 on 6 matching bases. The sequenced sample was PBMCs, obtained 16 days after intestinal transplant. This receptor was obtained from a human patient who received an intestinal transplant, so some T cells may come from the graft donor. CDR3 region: CASSLGRGTQETQYF. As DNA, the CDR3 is TGTGCCAGCAGCTTGGGTAGGGGGACCCAAGAGACCCAGTACTTC. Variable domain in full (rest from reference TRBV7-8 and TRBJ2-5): GAGVSQSPRYKVAKRGQDVALRCDPISGHVSLFWYQQALGQGPEFLTYFQNEAQLDKSGLPSDRFFAERPEGSVSTLKIQRTQQEDSAVYLCASSLGRGTQETQYFGPGTRLLVL.